The 3 T cell receptor beta chains listed next were all sequenced from one sample in a study of blood T cell repertoires in COVID-19. Using immunoSEQ multiplex PCR, the repertoire was profiled, and TCRdb retains in-frame clones only, with some absent. The profile covers about 230,000 clones, with roughly 85% appearing a single time and 4.5% to 6% taken by the ten largest. The sample was peripheral blood. The receptors originated from a man in his fifties or sixties with COVID-19, enrolled during active disease.

This clone was seen a single time. This chain uses TRBV24-1 with TRBJ1-5; D gene unclear. CDR3 length: 14 residues. The germline V gene encodes CDR1 KGHDR and CDR2 SFDVKD. V dropped 4 bases and J dropped 5 bases, with 11 bases sitting between them. In DNA, the CDR3 is TGTGCCACCAGTGAAGGTGGAGAGTATCAGCCCCAGCATTTT. Protein product: CATSEGGEYQPQHF.

The chain couples TRBV20-1 to TRBJ1-3; a weak D match, TRBD1 (5 bases). This CDR3 is built from 14 residues. Trimming removed 3 bases at V and 0 bases at J, with 9 bases between. CDR1 is DFQATT and CDR2 is SNEGSKA in the germline V gene (reference sequence). The CDR3 here is CSASHRSSGNTIYF. The CDR3 nucleotides read TGCAGTGCTAGTCACAGGAGCTCTGGAAACACCATATATTTT.

This sequence joins TRBV29-1 and TRBJ1-2; 7 nucleotides agree with TRBD1. V was clipped by 6 bases and J by 4 bases; unmatched bases: 11. Germline V gives CDR1 SQVTM, CDR2 ANQGSEA. CDR3 length equals 14 residues. The chain's CDR3 is CSVLRGGFSYGYTF. The CDR3 coding sequence is TGCAGCGTCCTGAGAGGGGGCTTTAGCTATGGCTACACCTTC.